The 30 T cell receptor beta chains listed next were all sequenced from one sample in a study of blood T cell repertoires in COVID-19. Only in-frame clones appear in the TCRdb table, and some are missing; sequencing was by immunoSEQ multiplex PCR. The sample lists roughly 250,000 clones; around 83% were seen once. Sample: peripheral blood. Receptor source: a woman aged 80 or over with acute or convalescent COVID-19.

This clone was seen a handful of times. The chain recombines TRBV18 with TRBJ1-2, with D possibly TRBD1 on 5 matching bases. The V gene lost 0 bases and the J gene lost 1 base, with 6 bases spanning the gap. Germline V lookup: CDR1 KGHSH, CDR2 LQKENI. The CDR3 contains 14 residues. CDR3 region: CASSPPDSNYGYTF. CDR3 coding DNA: TGTGCCAGCTCACCACCCGACAGTAACTATGGCTACACCTTC.

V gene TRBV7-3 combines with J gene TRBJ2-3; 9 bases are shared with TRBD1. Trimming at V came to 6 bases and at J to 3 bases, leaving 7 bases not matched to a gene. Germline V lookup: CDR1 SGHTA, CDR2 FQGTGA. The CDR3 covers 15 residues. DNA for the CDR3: TGTGCCAGCAGTCTACAGGGGGCGCCGACAGATACGCAGTATTTT. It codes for CASSLQGAPTDTQYF.

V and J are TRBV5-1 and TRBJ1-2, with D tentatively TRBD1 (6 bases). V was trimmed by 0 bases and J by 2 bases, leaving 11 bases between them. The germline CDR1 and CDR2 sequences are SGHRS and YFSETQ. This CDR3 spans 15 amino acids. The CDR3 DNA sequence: TGCGCCAGCAGCTTGGGGGCAGGGGCCAACTATGGCTACACCTTC. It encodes CASSLGAGANYGYTF.

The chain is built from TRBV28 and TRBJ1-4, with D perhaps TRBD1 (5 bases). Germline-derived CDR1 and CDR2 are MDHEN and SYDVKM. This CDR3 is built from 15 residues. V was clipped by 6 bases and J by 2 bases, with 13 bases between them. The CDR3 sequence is CASRPAGWTNEKLFF. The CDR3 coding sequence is TGTGCCAGCAGGCCAGCAGGGTGGACTAATGAAAAACTGTTTTTT. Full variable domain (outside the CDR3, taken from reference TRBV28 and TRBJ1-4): DVKVTQSSRYLVKRTGEKVFLECVQDMDHENMFWYRQDPGLGLRLIYFSYDVKMKEKGDIPEGYSVSREKKERFSLILESASTNQTSMYLCASRPAGWTNEKLFFGSGTQLSVL.

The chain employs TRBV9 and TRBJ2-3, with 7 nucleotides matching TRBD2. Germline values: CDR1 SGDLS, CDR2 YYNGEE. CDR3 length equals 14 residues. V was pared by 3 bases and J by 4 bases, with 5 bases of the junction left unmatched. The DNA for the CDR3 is TGTGCCAGCAGCGCACGGGGGGTGGCAGATACGCAGTATTTT. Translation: CASSARGVADTQYF.

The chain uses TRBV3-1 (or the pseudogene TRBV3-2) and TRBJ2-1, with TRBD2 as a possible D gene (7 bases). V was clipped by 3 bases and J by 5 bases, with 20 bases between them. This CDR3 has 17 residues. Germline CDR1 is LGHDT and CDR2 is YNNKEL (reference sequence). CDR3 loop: CASSHYAGGGRNNEQFF. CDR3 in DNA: TGTGCCAGCAGCCACTATGCTGGGGGGGGCCGCAACAATGAGCAGTTCTTC.

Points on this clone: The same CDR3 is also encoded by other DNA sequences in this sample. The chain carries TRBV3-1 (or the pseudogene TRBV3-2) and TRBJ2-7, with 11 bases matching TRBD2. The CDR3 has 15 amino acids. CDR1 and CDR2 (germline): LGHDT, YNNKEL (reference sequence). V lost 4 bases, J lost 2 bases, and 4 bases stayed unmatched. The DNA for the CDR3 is TGTGCCAGCAGCCCTACTAGCGGGGGACCCTACGAGCAGTACTTC. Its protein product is CASSPTSGGPYEQYF.

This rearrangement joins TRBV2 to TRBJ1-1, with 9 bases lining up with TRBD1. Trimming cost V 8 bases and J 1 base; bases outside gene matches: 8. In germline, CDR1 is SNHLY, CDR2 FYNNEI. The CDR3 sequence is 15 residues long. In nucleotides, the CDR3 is TGTGCCAGCTCTTGGACAGGGGCTACGAACACTGAAGCTTTCTTT. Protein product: CASSWTGATNTEAFF.

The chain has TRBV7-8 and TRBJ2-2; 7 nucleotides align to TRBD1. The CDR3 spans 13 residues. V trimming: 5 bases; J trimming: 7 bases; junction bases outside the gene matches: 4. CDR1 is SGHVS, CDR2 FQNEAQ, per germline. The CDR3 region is CASSTQGNGELFF. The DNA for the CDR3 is TGTGCCAGCAGCACACAGGGGAACGGGGAGCTGTTTTTT.

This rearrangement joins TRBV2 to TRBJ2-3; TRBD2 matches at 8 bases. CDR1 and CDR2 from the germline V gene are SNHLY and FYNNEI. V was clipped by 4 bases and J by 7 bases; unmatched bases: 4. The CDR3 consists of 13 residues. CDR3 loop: CASSVGRDNTQYF. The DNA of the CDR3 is TGTGCCAGCAGTGTCGGGAGGGACAATACGCAGTATTTT.

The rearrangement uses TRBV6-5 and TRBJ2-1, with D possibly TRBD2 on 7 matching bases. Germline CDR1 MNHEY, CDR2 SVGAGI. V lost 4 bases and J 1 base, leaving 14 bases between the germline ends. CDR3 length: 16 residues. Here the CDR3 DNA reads TGTGCCAGCAGTTCCGGGGGGCGGGGATCCTACAATGAGCAGTTCTTC. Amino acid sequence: CASSSGGRGSYNEQFF.

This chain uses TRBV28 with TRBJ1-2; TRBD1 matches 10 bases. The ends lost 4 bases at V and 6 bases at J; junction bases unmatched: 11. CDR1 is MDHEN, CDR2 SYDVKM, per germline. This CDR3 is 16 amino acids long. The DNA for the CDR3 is TGTGCCAGCAGTTCCAACCCCCGGACAGGGGGGAATGGCTACACCTTC. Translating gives CASSSNPRTGGNGYTF.

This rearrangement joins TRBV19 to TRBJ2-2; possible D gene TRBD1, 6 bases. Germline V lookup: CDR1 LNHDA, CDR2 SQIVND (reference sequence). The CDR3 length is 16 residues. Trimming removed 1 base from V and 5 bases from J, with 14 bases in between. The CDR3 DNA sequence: TGTGCCAGTAGTATAGGGGCACCAGGGGTGACCGGGGAGCTGTTTTTT. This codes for CASSIGAPGVTGELFF. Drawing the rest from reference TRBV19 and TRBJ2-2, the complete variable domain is DGGITQSPKYLFRKEGQNVTLSCEQNLNHDAMYWYRQDPGQGLRLIYYSQIVNDFQKGDIAEGYSVSREKKESFPLTVTSAQKNPTAFYLCASSIGAPGVTGELFFGEGSRLTVL.

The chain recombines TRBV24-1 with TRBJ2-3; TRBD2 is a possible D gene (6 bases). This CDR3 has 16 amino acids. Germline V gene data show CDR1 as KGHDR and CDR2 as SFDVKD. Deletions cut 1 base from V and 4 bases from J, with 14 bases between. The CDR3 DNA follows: TGTGCCACCAGTGATTTCGGAGACGGCGGGGCAGATACGCAGTATTTT. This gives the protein CATSDFGDGGADTQYF.

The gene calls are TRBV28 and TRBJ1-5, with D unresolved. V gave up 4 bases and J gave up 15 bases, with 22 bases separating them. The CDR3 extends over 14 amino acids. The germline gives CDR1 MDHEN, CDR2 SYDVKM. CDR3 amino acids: CASSSAGSPRRPHF. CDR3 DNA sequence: TGTGCCAGCAGTTCCGCGGGGAGTCCCAGGCGACCGCATTTT. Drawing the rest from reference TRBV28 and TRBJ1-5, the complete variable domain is DVKVTQSSRYLVKRTGEKVFLECVQDMDHENMFWYRQDPGLGLRLIYFSYDVKMKEKGDIPEGYSVSREKKERFSLILESASTNQTSMYLCASSSAGSPRRPHFGDGTRLSIL.

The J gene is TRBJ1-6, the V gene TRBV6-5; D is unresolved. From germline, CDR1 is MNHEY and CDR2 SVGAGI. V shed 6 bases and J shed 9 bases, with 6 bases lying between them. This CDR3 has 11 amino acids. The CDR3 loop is CASSPGSPLHF. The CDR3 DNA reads TGTGCCAGCAGCCCCGGTTCACCCCTCCACTTT.

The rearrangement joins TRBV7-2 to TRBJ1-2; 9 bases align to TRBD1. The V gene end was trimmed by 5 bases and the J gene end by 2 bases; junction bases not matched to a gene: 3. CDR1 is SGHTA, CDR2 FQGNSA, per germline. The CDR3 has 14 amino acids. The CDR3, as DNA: TGTGCCAGCAGCCCGACAGGGGGGAACTATGGCTACACCTTC. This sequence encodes CASSPTGGNYGYTF.

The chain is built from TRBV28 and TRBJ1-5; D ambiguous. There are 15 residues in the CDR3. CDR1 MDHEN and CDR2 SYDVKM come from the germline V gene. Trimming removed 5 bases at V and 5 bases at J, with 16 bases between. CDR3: CASSPLHSSDQPQHF. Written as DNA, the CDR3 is TGTGCCAGCAGTCCCCTCCATAGTTCGGATCAGCCCCAGCATTTT.

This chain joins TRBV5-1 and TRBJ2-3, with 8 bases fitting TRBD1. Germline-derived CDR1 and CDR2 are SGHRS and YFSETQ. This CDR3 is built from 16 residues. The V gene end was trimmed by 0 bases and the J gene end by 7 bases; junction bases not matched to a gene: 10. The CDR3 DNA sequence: TGCGCCAGCAGCTTGGAGGGGACAGGTAGTGGAAATACGCAGTATTTT. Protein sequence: CASSLEGTGSGNTQYF. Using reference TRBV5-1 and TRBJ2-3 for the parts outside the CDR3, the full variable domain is KAGVTQTPRYLIKTRGQQVTLSCSPISGHRSVSWYQQTPGQGLQFLFEYFSETQRNKGNFPGRFSGRQFSNSRSEMNVSTLELGDSALYLCASSLEGTGSGNTQYFGPGTRLTVL.

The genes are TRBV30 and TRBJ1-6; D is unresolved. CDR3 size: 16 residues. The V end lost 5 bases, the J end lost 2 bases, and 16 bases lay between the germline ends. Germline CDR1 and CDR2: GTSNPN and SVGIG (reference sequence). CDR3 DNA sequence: TGTGCCTGGGAGAAGGAAAGTACTACCTATAATTCACCCCTCCACTTT. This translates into CAWEKESTTYNSPLHF. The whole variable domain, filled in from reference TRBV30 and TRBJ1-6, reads SQTIHQWPATLVQPVGSPLSLECTVEGTSNPNLYWYRQAAGRGLQLLFYSVGIGQISSEVPQNLSASRPQDRQFILSSKKLLLSDSGFYLCAWEKESTTYNSPLHFGNGTRLTVT.

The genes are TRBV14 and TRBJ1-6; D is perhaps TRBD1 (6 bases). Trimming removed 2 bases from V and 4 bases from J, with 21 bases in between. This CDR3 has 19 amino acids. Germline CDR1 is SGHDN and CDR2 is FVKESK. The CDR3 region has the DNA TGTGCCAGCAGCCAACGAGTTCTTCGGGGGGCGGCGTATAATTCACCCCTCCACTTT. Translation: CASSQRVLRGAAYNSPLHF.

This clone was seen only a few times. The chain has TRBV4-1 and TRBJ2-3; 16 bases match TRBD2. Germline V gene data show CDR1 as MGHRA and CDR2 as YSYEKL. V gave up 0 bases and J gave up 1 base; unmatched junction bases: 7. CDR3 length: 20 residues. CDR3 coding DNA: TGCGCCAGCAGCCAAGATTCGGGACTAGCGGGGGGGATGGGCACAGATACGCAGTATTTT. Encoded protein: CASSQDSGLAGGMGTDTQYF.

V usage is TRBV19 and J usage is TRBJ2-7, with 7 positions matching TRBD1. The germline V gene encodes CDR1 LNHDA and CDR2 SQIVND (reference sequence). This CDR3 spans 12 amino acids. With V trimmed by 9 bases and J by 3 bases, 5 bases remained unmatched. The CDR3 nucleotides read TGTGCCAGCTCGGGGACAGACTACGAGCAGTACTTC. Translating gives CASSGTDYEQYF.

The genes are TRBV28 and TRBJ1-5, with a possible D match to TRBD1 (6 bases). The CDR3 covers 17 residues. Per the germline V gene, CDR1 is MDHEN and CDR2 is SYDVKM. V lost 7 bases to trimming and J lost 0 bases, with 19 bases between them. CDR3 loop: CASTQLQGTYSNQPQHF. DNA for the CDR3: TGTGCCAGCACTCAACTCCAGGGGACATATAGCAATCAGCCCCAGCATTTT.

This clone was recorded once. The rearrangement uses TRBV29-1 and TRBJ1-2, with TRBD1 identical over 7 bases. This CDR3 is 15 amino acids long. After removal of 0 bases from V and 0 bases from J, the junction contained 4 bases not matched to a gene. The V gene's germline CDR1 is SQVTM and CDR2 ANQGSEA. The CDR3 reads CSVEDRDRTNYGYTF. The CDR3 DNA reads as TGCAGCGTTGAAGACCGGGACAGAACTAACTATGGCTACACCTTC.

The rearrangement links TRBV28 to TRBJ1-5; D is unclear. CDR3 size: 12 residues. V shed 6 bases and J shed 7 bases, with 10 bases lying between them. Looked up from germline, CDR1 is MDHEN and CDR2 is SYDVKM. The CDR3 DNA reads TGTGCCAGCAGCCGTCGGGTGCAGCCCCAGCATTTT. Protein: CASSRRVQPQHF. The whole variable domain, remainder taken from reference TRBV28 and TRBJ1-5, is DVKVTQSSRYLVKRTGEKVFLECVQDMDHENMFWYRQDPGLGLRLIYFSYDVKMKEKGDIPEGYSVSREKKERFSLILESASTNQTSMYLCASSRRVQPQHFGDGTRLSIL.

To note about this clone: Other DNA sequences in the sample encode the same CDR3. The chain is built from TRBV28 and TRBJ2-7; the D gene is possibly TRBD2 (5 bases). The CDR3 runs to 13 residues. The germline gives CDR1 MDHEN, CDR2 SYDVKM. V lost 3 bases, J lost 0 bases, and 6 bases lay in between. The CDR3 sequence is CASSFRGSYEQYF. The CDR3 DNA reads TGTGCCAGCAGTTTTCGGGGCTCCTACGAGCAGTACTTC.

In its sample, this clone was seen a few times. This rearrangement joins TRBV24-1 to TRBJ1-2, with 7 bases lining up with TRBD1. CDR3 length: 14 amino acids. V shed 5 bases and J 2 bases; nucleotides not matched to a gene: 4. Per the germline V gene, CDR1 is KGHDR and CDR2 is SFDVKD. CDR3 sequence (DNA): TGTGCCACCAGTGCCGTGGGACAGAACTATGGCTACACCTTC. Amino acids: CATSAVGQNYGYTF.

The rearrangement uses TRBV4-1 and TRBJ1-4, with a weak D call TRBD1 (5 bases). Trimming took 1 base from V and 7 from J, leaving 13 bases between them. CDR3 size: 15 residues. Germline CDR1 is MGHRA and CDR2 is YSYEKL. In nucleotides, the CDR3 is TGCGCCAGCAGCCAAGGGGTCAGGGAGGCTGAAAAACTGTTTTTT. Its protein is CASSQGVREAEKLFF.

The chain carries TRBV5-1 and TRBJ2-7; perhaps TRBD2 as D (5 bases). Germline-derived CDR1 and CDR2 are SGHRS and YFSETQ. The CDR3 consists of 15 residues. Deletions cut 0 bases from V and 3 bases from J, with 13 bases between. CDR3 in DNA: TGCGCCAGCAGCTTGGAAGGGAGCTATGTCTACGAGCAGTACTTC. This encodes CASSLEGSYVYEQYF.